These T cell receptor beta chains were read from a single sample in a study of cytomegalovirus exposure and HLA in healthy donors. Data came from immunoSEQ multiplex PCR; TCRdb stores just in-frame clones and leaves some out. This table holds about 200,000 clones, almost 80% found once. The sample comprised PBMCs. The receptor set was obtained from a male donor in good health and CMV-seronegative. CDR3s leave out the opening cysteine and the closing phenylalanine or tryptophan.

J gene | V gene | CDR3 protein
TRBJ2-1 | TRBV29-1 | SVSPPGLATYNEQF
TRBJ1-3 | TRBV19 | ASSIDWAGNSGNTIY
TRBJ1-1 | TRBV6-5 | ASSEVNTEAF
TRBJ1-3 | TRBV28 | ASGSASRGGNTIY
TRBJ2-2 | TRBV11-3 | ASSSPGQMTGELF
TRBJ2-2 | TRBV2 | ATKEDRVGTGELF
TRBJ2-2 | TRBV5-1 | ASSLVAGSQAELF
TRBJ2-7 | TRBV11-2 | ASSLASYEQY
TRBJ1-3 | TRBV19 | ASTPTGRGDTIY
TRBJ2-7 | TRBV4-2 | ASSQAGTGAPYEQY
TRBJ1-5 | TRBV27 | ASSEIQGQPQH
TRBJ1-5 | TRBV28 | ASSLSRVLNQPQH
TRBJ2-5 | TRBV7-6 | ASSLDGQQETQY
TRBJ2-1 | TRBV6-1 | ASSERASGKGPLSYNEQF
TRBJ2-3 | TRBV19 | ASRLASGRADTQY
TRBJ2-3 | TRBV7-2 | ASSFSGRTDTQY
TRBJ2-1 | TRBV7-3 | ASSSTPGFNNEQF
TRBJ1-2 | TRBV14 | ASSQGTVNYGYT
TRBJ2-2 | TRBV15 | ATSPAASGRFSGELF
TRBJ2-2 | TRBV19 | ASSIGAGGRVTGELF
TRBJ1-2 | TRBV4-1 | ASSQGALFGGYT
TRBJ1-4 | TRBV6-5 | ASSYRGDRKWKLF
TRBJ2-2 | TRBV5-4 | ASSYGQGANTGELF
TRBJ2-3 | TRBV18 | ASSPTTSGSTDTQY
TRBJ1-2 | TRBV6-1 | ASSAFVGTGTYGYT
TRBJ2-7 | TRBV7-9 | ASSPPGAYEQY
TRBJ2-5 | TRBV27 | ASKNRGETQY
TRBJ2-3 | TRBV6-1 | ASSARRRLAGGGDTQY
TRBJ2-1 | TRBV2 | ASSEAGPGEQF
TRBJ2-3 | TRBV11-1 | ASSLLPTERTDTQY
TRBJ1-2 | TRBV4-2 | ASSRRGGDGYT
TRBJ2-7 | TRBV28 | ASIDSSSYEQY
TRBJ2-7 | TRBV13 | ASSPLSYRGSYEQY
TRBJ1-1 | TRBV27 | ASRDRVNTEAF
TRBJ2-2 | TRBV28 | ASSHGASGRTGELF
TRBJ2-7 | TRBV19 | ASRDRGLGEQH
TRBJ1-5 | TRBV7-8 | ASSLESQGAYGNQPQH
TRBJ2-7 | TRBV2 | ASSPGMGYEQY
TRBJ2-7 | TRBV27 | ASKQSSGGYEQY
TRBJ2-3 | TRBV6-5 | ASSYRLAGSTDTQY
TRBJ2-5 | TRBV19 | ATSTGNPETQY
TRBJ2-7 | TRBV6-5 | ASLSTGNYEQY
TRBJ2-3 | TRBV7-9 | ASSLGTSDDTQY
TRBJ1-1 | TRBV2 | ASSTQGRGTEAF
TRBJ2-1 | TRBV7-2 | ASSHGQGRNEQF
TRBJ2-7 | TRBV29-1 | SVRGDRVYEQY
TRBJ2-1 | TRBV6-1 | ASGAPWTAYNEQF
TRBJ2-7 | TRBV5-4 | ASSLAGHEQY
TRBJ2-7 | TRBV11-1 | ASSSSIAGASYEQY
TRBJ1-1 | TRBV5-6 | ASSSGGMGQEAF
TRBJ2-7 | TRBV9 | ASSASLAGIYEQY
TRBJ2-7 | TRBV6-1 | ASRPAGANEQY
TRBJ2-1 | TRBV19 | ASSNAMGLALDEQF
TRBJ2-3 | TRBV6-1 | ASSEARGRGGTDTQY
TRBJ1-5 | TRBV19 | ASSSGQGYSNQPQH
TRBJ2-3 | TRBV5-1 | ASSLLGISTDTQY
TRBJ1-3 | TRBV6-1 | ASSEQTASSGNTIY